The 25 T cell receptor beta chains below come from one sample, sequenced in a study of blood T cell repertoires in COVID-19. Clones were sequenced by immunoSEQ multiplex PCR, and TCRdb holds only the in-frame ones, with some missing. Among 150,000 to 200,000 clones listed, roughly 76% were seen once. The sequenced material came from peripheral blood. The origin of the receptors is a woman aged 40 to 55 with COVID-19, enrolled during active disease.

This chain connects TRBV11-2 to TRBJ2-5; 7 bases align to TRBD2. The CDR3 contains 15 residues. Germline V gives CDR1 SGHAT, CDR2 FQNNGV. V trimming: 1 base; J trimming: 5 bases; junction bases outside the gene matches: 7. The CDR3 spells CASSLARLAVETQYF. The CDR3 nucleotides read TGTGCCAGCAGCTTAGCCAGACTAGCCGTTGAGACCCAGTACTTC.

In DNA form, the CDR3 reads TGTGCCAGCAGGCCGGGACAGGGGGCCGGGGGGGAGCTGTTTTTT. Translation: CASRPGQGAGGELFF. V gene TRBV2 combines with J gene TRBJ2-2, with 12 bases lining up with TRBD1. The length of the CDR3 is 15 residues. V lost 6 bases to trimming and J lost 8 bases; unmatched junction nucleotides: 7. Germline V gives CDR1 SNHLY, CDR2 FYNNEI.

The V and J genes are TRBV19 and TRBJ2-1; D might be TRBD2 (6 bases). The CDR3 runs to 15 residues. The V end was cut by 3 bases, the J end by 4 bases, with 13 bases between. CDR1 and CDR2 (germline): LNHDA, SQIVND (reference sequence). The CDR3 DNA sequence: TGTGCCAGTAGTATGGGACTGCCAACTTACAATGAGCAGTTCTTC. Its protein product is CASSMGLPTYNEQFF.

V and J are TRBV7-8 and TRBJ1-2; a possible D gene is TRBD1 (5 bases). Trimming took off 5 bases at V and 7 bases at J, with 11 bases between the two ends. The CDR3 is made up of 12 amino acids. Germline lookup yields CDR1 SGHVS and CDR2 FQNEAQ. In DNA form, the CDR3 reads TGTGCCAGCAGCGTCAGGGTTTCTGGCTACACCTTC. Amino acids: CASSVRVSGYTF.

This chain uses TRBV19 with TRBJ1-1; weak D call: TRBD1 (5 bases). Per germline, CDR1 LNHDA and CDR2 SQIVND (reference sequence). Trimming pared 8 bases from V and 3 bases from J, leaving 16 bases between. CDR3 length equals 14 residues. CDR3 sequence reads: CASSFDSGDTEAFF. The CDR3 DNA sequence: TGTGCCAGTTCTTTCGACAGCGGGGACACTGAAGCTTTCTTT.

J is TRBJ2-1 and V is TRBV7-3, with D perhaps TRBD1 (6 bases). Trimming removed 5 bases from V and 5 bases from J, with 16 bases in between. Germline-derived CDR1 and CDR2 are SGHTA and FQGTGA. This CDR3 region has 15 residues. The CDR3 nucleotides read TGTGCCAGCAGCCAAGGGCAGGGGACAAACAATGAGCAGTTCTTC. Its translation: CASSQGQGTNNEQFF.

The V call is TRBV27, the J call TRBJ1-1; the D is unclear. V was cut by 1 base and J by 0 bases, with 6 bases left in between. The CDR3 sequence is 14 residues long. Per the germline V gene, CDR1 is MNHEY and CDR2 is SMNVEV (reference sequence). The CDR3 DNA reads as TGTGCCAGCAGTTTATTTGCGGTGAACACTGAAGCTTTCTTT. Protein product: CASSLFAVNTEAFF.

A remark on this clone: The junction shows a germline mismatch at one end, possibly a read error. This chain uses TRBV2 with TRBJ1-6; the match to TRBD1 covers 7 bases. The length of the CDR3 is 13 residues. In germline, CDR1 is SNHLY, CDR2 FYNNEI. The CDR3 sequence: CASSQGERSPLHF. CDR3 bases: TGTGCCAGCAGTCAGGGGGAACGGTCACCCCTTCACTTT.

This clone was found once. The rearrangement links TRBV30 to TRBJ2-3; tentatively, D is TRBD1 (5 bases). V was trimmed by 4 bases and J by 2 bases, leaving 13 bases between them. Germline V CDR1 and CDR2: GTSNPN, SVGIG (reference sequence). The length of the CDR3 is 14 residues. The CDR3 DNA sequence: TGTGCCTGGACACAGGTACGGCACACAGATACGCAGTATTTT. Translated, it gives CAWTQVRHTDTQYF. Variable domain in full (rest from reference TRBV30 and TRBJ2-3): SQTIHQWPATLVQPVGSPLSLECTVEGTSNPNLYWYRQAAGRGLQLLFYSVGIGQISSEVPQNLSASRPQDRQFILSSKKLLLSDSGFYLCAWTQVRHTDTQYFGPGTRLTVL.

The chain combines TRBV7-8 with TRBJ1-2; D is ambiguous. The CDR3 loop spans 15 amino acids. V was shortened by 2 bases and J by 3 bases, with 13 bases between the two germline ends. Germline V gene sequence: CDR1 SGHVS, CDR2 FQNEAQ. The CDR3 loop is CASSLSGNGDYGYTF. The DNA of the CDR3 is TGTGCCAGCAGCTTATCGGGGAATGGGGACTATGGCTACACCTTC.

J is TRBJ2-3 and V is TRBV11-2, with TRBD2 matching over 8 bases. The CDR3 contains 15 residues. Per the germline V gene, CDR1 is SGHAT and CDR2 is FQNNGV. V shed 4 bases and J 4 bases; nucleotides not matched to a gene: 7. The CDR3, as DNA: TGTGCCAGCAGCTGGAGCGGGAGACAAGCAGATACGCAGTATTTT. Translated: CASSWSGRQADTQYF.

The chain combines TRBV9 with TRBJ1-2, with D perhaps TRBD1 (6 bases). The CDR3 runs to 14 residues. Germline V gene lookup returns CDR1 SGDLS and CDR2 YYNGEE. Trimming left V 0 bases short and J 5 bases short, with 11 bases between. The DNA for the CDR3 is TGTGCCAGCAGCGTAGCGACAGGACCTTATGGCTACACCTTC. Encoded protein: CASSVATGPYGYTF.

This clone has only a few counts. The chain joins TRBV5-1 to TRBJ2-2, with no clear D. Germline V gives CDR1 SGHRS, CDR2 YFSETQ. The CDR3 is made up of 15 amino acids. Trimming left V 4 bases short and J 0 bases short, with 10 bases between. This chain's CDR3 is CASSTTSANTGELFF. For the CDR3, the DNA is TGCGCCAGCAGCACGACTTCCGCGAACACCGGGGAGCTGTTTTTT.

This clone was detected once. The chain links TRBV7-6 to TRBJ2-5; 8 positions match TRBD2. V shed 7 bases and J 5 bases; nucleotides not matched to a gene: 12. The CDR3 is made up of 15 amino acids. Germline V gene lookup returns CDR1 SGHVS and CDR2 FNYEAQ. Written as DNA, the CDR3 is TGTGCCAGCATCCCCAGCGGGGGTCTGAGTGAGACCCAGTACTTC. It codes for CASIPSGGLSETQYF. The whole variable domain, remainder taken from reference TRBV7-6 and TRBJ2-5, is GAGVSQSPRYKVTKRGQDVALRCDPISGHVSLYWYRQALGQGPEFLTYFNYEAQQDKSGLPNDRFSAERPEGSISTLTIQRTEQRDSAMYRCASIPSGGLSETQYFGPGTRLLVL.

This clone has just a few counts. The chain is built from TRBV30 and TRBJ1-6, with a weak D call TRBD1 (5 bases). Germline V gene sequence: CDR1 GTSNPN, CDR2 SVGIG (reference sequence). This CDR3 comprises 13 residues. V was pared by 8 bases and J by 7 bases, with 15 bases between. The CDR3 reads CAGGRGANSPLHF. The CDR3 nucleotides are TGTGCCGGAGGGAGAGGGGCGAATTCACCCCTCCACTTT.

This chain uses TRBV7-2 with TRBJ2-1; 7 positions match TRBD1. The CDR3 is 14 amino acids. The V segment lost 0 bases and the J segment 5 bases; nucleotides outside the gene matches: 1. Germline CDR1 SGHTA, CDR2 FQGNSA. The CDR3 region is CASSLAGQNNEQFF. CDR3 coding DNA: TGTGCCAGCAGCTTAGCGGGACAGAACAATGAGCAGTTCTTC. The full variable domain, completed using reference TRBV7-2 and TRBJ2-1, is GAGVSQSPSNKVTEKGKDVELRCDPISGHTALYWYRQSLGQGLEFLIYFQGNSAPDKSGLPSDRFSAERTGGSVSTLTIQRTQQEDSAVYLCASSLAGQNNEQFFGPGTRLTVL.

This clone has only a few counts. The J gene is TRBJ1-5, the V gene TRBV19; no reliable D call. Germline loops: CDR1 LNHDA, CDR2 SQIVND (reference sequence). Trimming cost V 3 bases and J 4 bases, with 7 bases left between them. CDR3 length equals 13 residues. The CDR3 region is CASSISGNQPQHF. The CDR3 region has the DNA TGTGCCAGTAGTATTAGCGGTAATCAGCCCCAGCATTTT.

This chain connects TRBV2 to TRBJ2-7; 11 bases line up with TRBD1. CDR1 SNHLY and CDR2 FYNNEI come from the germline V gene. Trimming at V came to 9 bases and at J to 5 bases, leaving 6 bases not matched to a gene. This CDR3 is 13 amino acids long. CDR3 sequence reads: CASHRDRGNEQYF. In DNA, the CDR3 is TGTGCCAGTCACCGGGACAGGGGGAACGAGCAGTACTTC.

This clone was found a few times. The CDR3 reads CATSRDMQGHQPQHF. The CDR3 coding sequence is TGTGCCACCAGCAGAGATATGCAGGGGCATCAGCCCCAGCATTTT. This sequence joins TRBV15 and TRBJ1-5; maybe TRBD1 (6 bases). There are 15 residues in the CDR3. Trimming cost V 0 bases and J 5 bases, with 11 bases left between them. Germline V gene data show CDR1 as LNHNV and CDR2 as YYDKDF (reference sequence).

This chain connects TRBV28 to TRBJ2-7; 7 bases map to TRBD1. Per germline, CDR1 MDHEN and CDR2 SYDVKM. The V segment lost 8 bases and the J segment 4 bases; nucleotides outside the gene matches: 8. CDR3 length: 13 residues. CDR3 DNA: TGTGCCAGCCTGAGACAGGGTGATTACGAGCAGTACTTC. It is translated as CASLRQGDYEQYF.

The gene calls are TRBV2 and TRBJ2-3; 7 positions agree with TRBD2. CDR3 length: 16 residues. Germline V gene data show CDR1 as SNHLY and CDR2 as FYNNEI. J lost 1 base, V lost 1 base, and 5 bases had no gene match. CDR3 protein: CASSEGGGEGTDTQYF. Here the CDR3 DNA reads TGTGCCAGCAGTGAAGGGGGAGGGGAGGGCACAGATACGCAGTATTTT.

This clone was detected only once. The V gene is TRBV3-1 (or the pseudogene TRBV3-2), the J gene TRBJ2-3; 9 positions match TRBD2. Germline V gives CDR1 LGHDT, CDR2 YNNKEL (reference sequence). The CDR3 is made up of 16 amino acids. V dropped 4 bases and J dropped 1; count of bases not matched to a gene: 6. The CDR3 DNA is TGTGCCAGCAGCCGAAGGCGGACTAGCGGCACAGATACGCAGTATTTT. As protein: CASSRRRTSGTDTQYF.

The V gene is TRBV27, the J gene TRBJ2-2; the D gene is possibly TRBD1 (6 bases). V was clipped by 1 base and J by 0 bases, with 15 bases between them. Germline V gives CDR1 MNHEY, CDR2 SMNVEV (reference sequence). There are 18 residues in the CDR3. The CDR3 region is CASSLFVRGLSNTGELFF. CDR3 coding DNA: TGTGCCAGCAGTTTATTCGTCAGGGGCCTTTCGAACACCGGGGAGCTGTTTTTT.

This rearrangement joins TRBV7-3 to TRBJ2-1, with 13 positions matching TRBD2. The CDR3 totals 18 residues. Trimming took 1 base from V and 7 from J; bases not matched to a gene: 10. CDR1 and CDR2 (germline): SGHTA, FQGTGA. CDR3 amino acids: CASSLNGGLAGVRNEQFF. The CDR3 region has the DNA TGTGCCAGCAGCTTAAACGGAGGACTAGCGGGAGTCAGGAATGAGCAGTTCTTC.

This clone turned up a few times. The chain uses TRBV6-1 and TRBJ2-5; a possible D gene is TRBD1 (6 bases). Germline assignment: CDR1 MNHNS and CDR2 SASEGT. V lost 2 bases, J lost 2 bases, and 12 bases lay in between. The CDR3 runs 15 residues. Here the CDR3 DNA reads TGTGCCAGCAGTGAACTCCCAGGGGCACAAGAGACCCAGTACTTC. Residues: CASSELPGAQETQYF.